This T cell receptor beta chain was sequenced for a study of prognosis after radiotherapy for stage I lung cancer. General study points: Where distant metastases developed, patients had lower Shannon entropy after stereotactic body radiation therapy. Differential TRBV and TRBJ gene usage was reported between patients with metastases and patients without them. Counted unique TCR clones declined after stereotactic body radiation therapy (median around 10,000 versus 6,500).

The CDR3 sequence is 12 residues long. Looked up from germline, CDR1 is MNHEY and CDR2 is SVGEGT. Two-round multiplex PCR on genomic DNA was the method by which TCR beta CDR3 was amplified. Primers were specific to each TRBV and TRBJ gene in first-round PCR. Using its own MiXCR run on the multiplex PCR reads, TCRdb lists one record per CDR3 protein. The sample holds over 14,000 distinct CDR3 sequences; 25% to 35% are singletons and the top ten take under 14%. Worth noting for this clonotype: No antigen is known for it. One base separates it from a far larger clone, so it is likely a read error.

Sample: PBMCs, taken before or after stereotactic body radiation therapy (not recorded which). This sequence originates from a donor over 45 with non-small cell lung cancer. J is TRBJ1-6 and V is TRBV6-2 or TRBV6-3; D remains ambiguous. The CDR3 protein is CASSAPNSPLQF. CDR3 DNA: TGTGCCAGCAGCGCCCCCAATTCACCCCTCCAATTT.